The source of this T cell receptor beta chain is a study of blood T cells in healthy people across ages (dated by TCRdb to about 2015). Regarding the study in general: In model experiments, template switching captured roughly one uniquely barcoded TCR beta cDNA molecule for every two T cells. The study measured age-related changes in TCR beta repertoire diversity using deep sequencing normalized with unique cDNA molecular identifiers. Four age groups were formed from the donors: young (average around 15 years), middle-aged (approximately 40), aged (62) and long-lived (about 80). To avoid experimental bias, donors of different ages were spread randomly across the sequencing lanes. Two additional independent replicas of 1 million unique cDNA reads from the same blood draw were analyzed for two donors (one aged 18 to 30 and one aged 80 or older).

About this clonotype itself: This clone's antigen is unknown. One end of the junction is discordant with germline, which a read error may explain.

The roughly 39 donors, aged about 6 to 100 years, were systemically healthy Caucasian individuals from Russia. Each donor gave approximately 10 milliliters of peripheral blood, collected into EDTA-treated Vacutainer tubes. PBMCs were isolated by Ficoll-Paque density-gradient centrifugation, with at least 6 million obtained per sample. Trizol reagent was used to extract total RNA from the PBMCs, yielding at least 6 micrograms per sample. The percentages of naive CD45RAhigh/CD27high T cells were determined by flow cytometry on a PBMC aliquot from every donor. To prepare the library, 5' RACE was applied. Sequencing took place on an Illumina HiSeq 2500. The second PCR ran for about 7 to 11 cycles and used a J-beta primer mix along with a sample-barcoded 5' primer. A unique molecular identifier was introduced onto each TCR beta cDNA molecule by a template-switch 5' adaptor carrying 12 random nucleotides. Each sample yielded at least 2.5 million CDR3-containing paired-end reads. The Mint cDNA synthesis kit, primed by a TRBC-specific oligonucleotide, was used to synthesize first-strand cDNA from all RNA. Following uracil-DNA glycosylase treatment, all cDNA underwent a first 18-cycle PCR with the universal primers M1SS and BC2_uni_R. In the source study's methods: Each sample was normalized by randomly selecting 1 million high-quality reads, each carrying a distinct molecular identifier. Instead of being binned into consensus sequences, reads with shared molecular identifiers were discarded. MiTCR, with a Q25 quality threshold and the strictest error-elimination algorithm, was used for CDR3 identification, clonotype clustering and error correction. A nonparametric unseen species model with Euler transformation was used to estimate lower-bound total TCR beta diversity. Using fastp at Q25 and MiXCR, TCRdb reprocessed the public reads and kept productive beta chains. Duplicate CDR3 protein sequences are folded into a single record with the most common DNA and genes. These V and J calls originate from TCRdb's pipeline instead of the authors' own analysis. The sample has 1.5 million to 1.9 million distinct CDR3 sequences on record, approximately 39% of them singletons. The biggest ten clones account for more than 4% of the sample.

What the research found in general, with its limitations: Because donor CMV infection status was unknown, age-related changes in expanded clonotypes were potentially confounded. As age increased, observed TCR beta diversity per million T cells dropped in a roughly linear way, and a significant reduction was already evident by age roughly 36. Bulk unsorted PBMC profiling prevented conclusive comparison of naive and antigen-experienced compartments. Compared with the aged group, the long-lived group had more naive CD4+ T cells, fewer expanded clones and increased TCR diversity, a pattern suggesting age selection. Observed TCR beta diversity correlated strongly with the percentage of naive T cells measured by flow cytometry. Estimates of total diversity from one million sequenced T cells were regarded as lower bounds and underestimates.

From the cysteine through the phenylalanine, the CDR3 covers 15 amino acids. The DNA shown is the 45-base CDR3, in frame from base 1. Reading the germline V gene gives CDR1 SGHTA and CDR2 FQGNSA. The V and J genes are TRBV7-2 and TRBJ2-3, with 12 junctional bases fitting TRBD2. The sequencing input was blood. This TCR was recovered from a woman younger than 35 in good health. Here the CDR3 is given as CASSLVASGGDTRYF. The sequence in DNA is TGTGCCAGCAGCTTAGTGGCTAGCGGGGGGGATACGCGGTATTTT.